This T cell receptor (beta chain) was profiled in a study of post-analysis software for immune sequencing data. Unique molecular identifiers were carried by the TCR beta cDNA libraries. Around 500,000 cDNA molecules were obtained per 1 to 10 million input T cells. From the PCR reads, TCRdb called clonotypes with MiXCR, one entry per CDR3 protein. In the table there are about 380,000 distinct CDR3 sequences, roughly 30% of which are singletons. The CDR3 spans 11 residues. J lost 10 bases, V lost 11 bases, and 8 bases had no gene match. With respect to this clonotype: Its antigen is not identified.

General observations from the study: Controls showed lower frequencies than patients for 5 or 6 TRBV segments, and TRBV5-6, TRBV5-1 and TRBV20-1 were among these. Among multiple sclerosis patients, normalized Chao1 diversity was significantly below that of controls.

V and J are TRBV12-3 or TRBV12-4 and TRBJ2-1, with 7 nucleotides matching TRBD2. Sequencing was done on a sample of blood. The source of this sequence is a girl under 18 with multiple sclerosis. The CDR3 DNA is TGTGCCGTACGGACTAGAAGCGAGCAGTTCTTC. Its translation is CAVRTRSEQFF.